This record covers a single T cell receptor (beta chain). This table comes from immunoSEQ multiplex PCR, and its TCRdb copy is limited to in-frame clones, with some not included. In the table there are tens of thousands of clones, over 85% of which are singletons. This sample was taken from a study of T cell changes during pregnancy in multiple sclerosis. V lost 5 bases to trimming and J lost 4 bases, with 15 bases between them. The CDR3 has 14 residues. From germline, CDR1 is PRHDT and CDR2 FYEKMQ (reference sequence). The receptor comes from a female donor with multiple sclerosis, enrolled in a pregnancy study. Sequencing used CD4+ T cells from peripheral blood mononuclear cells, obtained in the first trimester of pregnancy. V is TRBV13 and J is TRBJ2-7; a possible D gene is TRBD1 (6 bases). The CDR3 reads CASSPRDMVYEQYF. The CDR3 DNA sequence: TGTGCCAGCAGCCCCCGGGACATGGTATACGAGCAGTACTTC.